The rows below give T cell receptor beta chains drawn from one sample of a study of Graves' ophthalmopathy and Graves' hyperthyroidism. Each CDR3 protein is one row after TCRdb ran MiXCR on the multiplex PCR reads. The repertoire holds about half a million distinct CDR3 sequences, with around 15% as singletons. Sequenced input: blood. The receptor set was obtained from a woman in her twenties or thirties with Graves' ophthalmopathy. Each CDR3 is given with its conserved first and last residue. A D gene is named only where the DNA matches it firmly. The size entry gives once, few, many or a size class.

CDR3aa: CAWSVSFRIPGGYTF; CDR3nt: TGTGCCTGGAGTGTATCGTTTCGGATACCAGGTGGCTACACCTTC; v_gene: TRBV30; d_gene: .; abundance: few; j_gene: TRBJ1-2
CDR3aa: CSARGTGGVTEAFF; CDR3nt: TGCAGTGCTAGGGGTACAGGGGGCGTCACTGAAGCTTTCTTT; v_gene: TRBV20-1; d_gene: TRBD1; abundance: few; j_gene: TRBJ1-1
CDR3aa: CASSLGTGPNTAGYTF; CDR3nt: TGTGCCAGCAGCTTAGGGACCGGTCCCAATACGGCGGGCTACACCTTC; v_gene: TRBV11-1; d_gene: .; abundance: many; j_gene: TRBJ1-2
CDR3aa: CATSSRLAGDEQYF; CDR3nt: TGTGCCACCAGCAGCCGACTAGCGGGGGACGAGCAGTACTTC; v_gene: TRBV15; d_gene: TRBD2; abundance: many; j_gene: TRBJ2-7
CDR3aa: CASSAASGGETQYF; CDR3nt: TGTGCCAGCAGCGCCGCTAGCGGGGGGGAGACCCAGTACTTC; v_gene: TRBV5-8; d_gene: TRBD2; abundance: many; j_gene: TRBJ2-5
CDR3aa: CASSLTGTDGETQYF; CDR3nt: TGTGCCAGCAGCCTTACCGGGACAGACGGGGAGACCCAGTACTTC; v_gene: TRBV7-9; d_gene: TRBD1; abundance: many; j_gene: TRBJ2-5
CDR3aa: CASSRDRGGSQPQHF; CDR3nt: TGTGCCAGCAGCAGGGACAGGGGAGGCAGTCAGCCCCAGCATTTT; v_gene: TRBV7-2; d_gene: TRBD1; abundance: many; j_gene: TRBJ1-5
CDR3aa: CATRGDGRAEAFF; CDR3nt: TGTGCCACCCGTGGGGACGGGAGGGCTGAAGCTTTCTTT; v_gene: TRBV19; d_gene: .; abundance: many; j_gene: TRBJ1-1
CDR3aa: CASRLIRGQGGNYEQYF; CDR3nt: TGTGCCAGCAGACTGATCCGGGGACAGGGAGGGAATTACGAGCAGTACTTC; v_gene: TRBV6-4; d_gene: TRBD1; abundance: many; j_gene: TRBJ2-7
CDR3aa: CASNMGPRAGELFF; CDR3nt: TGTGCCAGTAATATGGGACCCCGAGCCGGGGAGCTGTTTTTT; v_gene: TRBV19; d_gene: .; abundance: many; j_gene: TRBJ2-2